The 29 T cell receptor beta chains in this list originate from one sample, sequenced in a study of CD8+ T cells in alopecia areata. The authors extracted RNA and reverse transcribed it into cDNA as the sequencing template. Profiling relied on immunoSEQ multiplex PCR, and the TCRdb table lists in-frame clones only, not all of them. The sample yields 120,000 or so clones, about 61% seen once. The sample consisted of CD4+ T cells sorted from blood. Receptors originate from a human donor in good health.

This clone was seen more than once but under ten times. The chain carries TRBV10-3 and TRBJ2-5; no clear D gene. V was clipped by 0 bases and J by 5 bases, with 10 bases between them. CDR3 length equals 14 residues. Germline V gene lookup returns CDR1 ENHRY and CDR2 SYGVKD. Here the CDR3 reads CAISESTAKETQYF. The CDR3 region has the DNA TGTGCCATCAGTGAGTCGACCGCAAAGGAGACCCAGTACTTC.

This chain uses TRBV14 with TRBJ1-1; D is unclear. Per germline, CDR1 SGHDN and CDR2 FVKESK. The CDR3 extends over 11 amino acids. The ends were cut back, 8 bases at V and 8 bases at J, with 12 bases in the middle. CDR3 residues: CASVRGTEAFF. CDR3 DNA sequence: TGTGCCAGCGTGCGGGGAACCGAAGCTTTCTTT.

J is TRBJ1-2 and V is TRBV7-9; the D is unclear. The CDR3 sequence is 16 residues long. Germline CDR1 and CDR2: SEHNR and FQNEAQ (reference sequence). The V end was cut by 1 base, the J end by 0 bases, with 12 bases between. CDR3 protein: CASSLEGRAANYGYTF. DNA of the CDR3: TGTGCCAGCAGCTTAGAAGGGAGGGCCGCTAACTATGGCTACACCTTC.

This clone was recorded once. In DNA, the CDR3 is TGTGCCAGCAGTTCTAATAAATATGGCTACACCTTC. Its translation: CASSSNKYGYTF. The J gene is TRBJ1-2, the V gene TRBV28; D gene ambiguous. This CDR3 is built from 12 residues. The V end lost 4 bases, the J end lost 5 bases, and 8 bases lay between the germline ends. The germline gives CDR1 MDHEN, CDR2 SYDVKM.

The chain couples TRBV6-5 to TRBJ1-2; no reliable D call. The V gene's germline CDR1 is MNHEY and CDR2 SVGAGI. CDR3 length: 12 residues. Trimming shortened V by 4 bases and J by 8 bases, and 11 bases separated the two germline ends. The CDR3 DNA reads as TGTGCCAGCAGTTCGAGGCCCCGGGGCTACACCTTC. Amino acids: CASSSRPRGYTF.

This rearrangement joins TRBV7-2 to TRBJ1-2, with TRBD1 identical over 7 bases. This CDR3 has 13 residues. Trimming took 3 bases from V and 8 from J; bases not matched to a gene: 6. Germline values: CDR1 SGHTA, CDR2 FQGNSA. In DNA, the CDR3 is TGTGCCAGCAGCTTTAGTCGACAGGGAGGCTACACCTTC. It is translated as CASSFSRQGGYTF.

The chain joins TRBV28 to TRBJ2-5; TRBD2 is a possible D gene (7 bases). CDR1 MDHEN and CDR2 SYDVKM come from the germline V gene. V gave up 5 bases and J gave up 7 bases, with 14 bases separating them. CDR3 length: 13 residues. CDR3: CASSKHREGTQYF. Here the CDR3 DNA reads TGTGCCAGCAGTAAACACAGGGAGGGGACCCAGTACTTC. The whole variable domain, remainder taken from reference TRBV28 and TRBJ2-5, is DVKVTQSSRYLVKRTGEKVFLECVQDMDHENMFWYRQDPGLGLRLIYFSYDVKMKEKGDIPEGYSVSREKKERFSLILESASTNQTSMYLCASSKHREGTQYFGPGTRLLVL.

This clone showed up just a few times. The gene calls are TRBV11-1 and TRBJ2-5; D might be TRBD1 (5 bases). V was pared by 5 bases and J by 3 bases, with 13 bases between. There are 14 residues in the CDR3. The germline CDR1 and CDR2 sequences are SGHAT and FQDESV (reference sequence). The CDR3 sequence is CASSASVTEETQYF. The CDR3 DNA reads TGTGCCAGCAGCGCCTCCGTGACAGAAGAGACCCAGTACTTC.

In this sample, this clone turned up a few times. This chain joins TRBV4-2 and TRBJ2-2; D possibly corresponds to TRBD1 (6 bases). The CDR3 is made up of 16 amino acids. With 0 bases removed from V and 3 bases from J, the gap between germline ends came to 11 bases. CDR1 is LGHNA, CDR2 YNFKEQ, per germline. This CDR3 reads CASSQETGTHTGELFF. Written as DNA, the CDR3 is TGTGCCAGCAGCCAAGAAACCGGGACACACACCGGGGAGCTGTTTTTT.

V is TRBV30 and J is TRBJ2-1, with TRBD2 as a possible D gene (6 bases). Germline V gene lookup returns CDR1 GTSNPN and CDR2 SVGIG (reference sequence). The CDR3 is 14 residues long. Trimming took off 7 bases at V and 0 bases at J, with 13 bases between the two ends. As DNA, the CDR3 is TGTGCCTTCACTTGGGGAGGCTCCTACAATGAGCAGTTCTTC. It is translated as CAFTWGGSYNEQFF.

The CDR3 region has the DNA TGTGCCATCGGGGCCGGAGGGACCGAGCAGTACTTC. Protein sequence: CAIGAGGTEQYF. This chain uses TRBV10-3 with TRBJ2-7; weak D call: TRBD2 (6 bases). The CDR3 runs 12 residues. CDR1 and CDR2 (germline): ENHRY, SYGVKD. The V end lost 8 bases, the J end lost 6 bases, and 14 bases lay between the germline ends.

A single count supports this clone. This chain joins TRBV29-1 and TRBJ1-2, with TRBD1 matching 9 bases. Germline values: CDR1 SQVTM, CDR2 ANQGSEA. CDR3 size: 11 residues. J lost 8 bases, V lost 4 bases, and 2 bases had no gene match. The CDR3: CSVGQGGGYTF. The CDR3 DNA follows: TGCAGCGTTGGACAGGGGGGAGGCTACACCTTC.

This clone was picked up a small number of times. CDR3 sequence: CASSLVEAGGYTF. Written as DNA, the CDR3 is TGTGCCAGCAGCTTAGTCGAGGCTGGTGGCTACACCTTC. The J gene is TRBJ1-2, the V gene TRBV7-9; no firm D call. Deletions cut 1 base from V and 7 bases from J, with 10 bases between. This CDR3 has 13 residues. Germline assignment: CDR1 SEHNR and CDR2 FQNEAQ (reference sequence).

The rearrangement uses TRBV11-2 and TRBJ2-1, with 10 bases matching TRBD2. V lost 8 bases to trimming and J lost 8 bases; unmatched junction nucleotides: 12. The CDR3 sequence is 15 residues long. Germline values: CDR1 SGHAT, CDR2 FQNNGV. The CDR3 DNA sequence: TGTGCCAGCCGGCTAGCGGGGGTCAAGGTACATGAGCAGTTCTTC. Translated: CASRLAGVKVHEQFF. Complete variable domain (other parts from reference TRBV11-2 and TRBJ2-1): EAGVAQSPRYKIIEKRQSVAFWCNPISGHATLYWYQQILGQGPKLLIQFQNNGVVDDSQLPKDRFSAERLKGVDSTLKIQPAKLEDSAVYLCASRLAGVKVHEQFFGPGTRLTVL.

This chain uses TRBV11-2 with TRBJ1-1, with a tentative D call TRBD1 (5 bases). Trimming removed 3 bases from V and 0 bases from J, with 8 bases in between. The CDR3 runs to 14 residues. The germline CDR1 and CDR2 sequences are SGHAT and FQNNGV. The CDR3 nucleotides read TGTGCCAGCAGCTTTGGGGGGGTGAACACTGAAGCTTTCTTT. Translation: CASSFGGVNTEAFF.

This sequence joins TRBV29-1 and TRBJ1-1; D uncertain. The CDR3 is 13 amino acids. V gave up 7 bases and J gave up 4 bases, with 16 bases separating them. Germline V gene data show CDR1 as SQVTM and CDR2 as ANQGSEA. The CDR3 coding sequence is TGCAGCGGTGCCGGGTTTCGCGGCACTGAAGCTTTCTTT. It yields the protein CSGAGFRGTEAFF.

Only one count was recorded for this clone. V gene TRBV5-1 combines with J gene TRBJ2-5; tentative D call: TRBD1 (5 bases). The CDR3 has 14 amino acids. Trimming removed 0 bases from V and 2 bases from J, with 8 bases in between. Germline CDR1 SGHRS, CDR2 YFSETQ. The CDR3 DNA reads as TGCGCCAGCAGCTTGGCAGGGAATCAAGAGACCCAGTACTTC. Translated, it gives CASSLAGNQETQYF.

The chain carries TRBV30 and TRBJ1-2, with D perhaps TRBD1 (5 bases). The germline V gene encodes CDR1 GTSNPN and CDR2 SVGIG (reference sequence). This CDR3 has 12 residues. Trimming left V 2 bases short and J 8 bases short, with 12 bases between. CDR3 sequence: CAWSRQSSGYTF. DNA for the CDR3: TGTGCCTGGAGTAGACAGTCTTCAGGCTACACCTTC.

J is TRBJ2-7 and V is TRBV4-2, with 10 bases lining up with TRBD1. Germline V gives CDR1 LGHNA, CDR2 YNFKEQ. The junction had 5 bases not matched to a gene; V was cut back by 5 bases and J by 4 bases. The CDR3 spans 14 residues. The CDR3 DNA is TGTGCCAGCAGCAAGGGGACAGGGGAATACGAGCAGTACTTC. This gives the protein CASSKGTGEYEQYF.

The gene calls are TRBV5-1 and TRBJ2-1, with D maybe TRBD2 (7 bases). Between the trimmed V and J ends, which lost 6 bases and 4 bases, there was a span of 20 bases. This CDR3 comprises 16 residues. The V gene's germline CDR1 is SGHRS and CDR2 YFSETQ. For the CDR3, the DNA is TGCGCCAGCACCGCGCAAGGGGGGGCCTTGTACAATGAGCAGTTCTTC. This sequence encodes CASTAQGGALYNEQFF.

This chain joins TRBV19 and TRBJ1-1; 9 nucleotides match TRBD1. The length of the CDR3 is 14 residues. The V gene end was trimmed by 4 bases and the J gene end by 1 base; junction bases not matched to a gene: 1. Germline V lookup: CDR1 LNHDA, CDR2 SQIVND (reference sequence). The CDR3, as DNA: TGTGCCAGTAGTACGGACAGGGGGAACACTGAAGCTTTCTTT. This translates into CASSTDRGNTEAFF.

Remarks on this clone: The germline gene is not matched at one end of the junction; a read error may be the cause. The J gene is TRBJ1-4, the V gene TRBV4-1, with a possible D match to TRBD1 (5 bases). The germline V gene encodes CDR1 MGHRA and CDR2 YSYEKL. The CDR3 has 15 amino acids. DNA of the CDR3: TGCGCCAGCAGCCAACCTACGGGGCCCAACAAGAGTTCACATTTT. This gives the protein CASSQPTGPNKSSHF.

V usage is TRBV30 and J usage is TRBJ2-7; no clear D. Germline V CDR1 and CDR2: GTSNPN, SVGIG (reference sequence). The CDR3 length is 13 residues. Trimming shortened V by 5 bases and J by 0 bases, and 11 bases separated the two germline ends. The CDR3 DNA follows: TGTGCCTGGGGCAAGGGATCCTCCTACGAGCAGTACTTC. It yields the protein CAWGKGSSYEQYF.

The chain combines TRBV15 with TRBJ1-2; 8 nucleotides line up with TRBD1. Per the germline V gene, CDR1 is LNHNV and CDR2 is YYDKDF (reference sequence). There are 14 residues in the CDR3. CDR3 amino acids: CASSRDRSLYGYTF. Written as DNA, the CDR3 is TGTGCTTCTAGTCGGGACAGGTCTTTATATGGCTACACCTTC.

The chain uses TRBV18 and TRBJ1-1, with unresolved D. The V and J ends lost 10 bases and 3 bases respectively, with 18 bases between them. This CDR3 is 14 amino acids long. Germline V gene lookup returns CDR1 KGHSH and CDR2 LQKENI. The CDR3 region has the DNA TGTGCCACCTCCCCCCCAGCTTGGGACACTGAAGCTTTCTTT. Residues: CATSPPAWDTEAFF.

The chain uses TRBV7-2 and TRBJ2-5; TRBD2 agrees at 7 bases. CDR3 length equals 15 residues. Germline CDR1 and CDR2: SGHTA and FQGNSA. J was trimmed by 5 bases and V by 4 bases; bases with no gene match: 10. The CDR3 nucleotides read TGTGCCAGCAGCTCTGTGGGGGGGATATTGGAGACCCAGTACTTC. Amino acid sequence: CASSSVGGILETQYF.

The chain joins TRBV11-2 to TRBJ2-4, with D perhaps TRBD2 (6 bases). Germline V gives CDR1 SGHAT, CDR2 FQNNGV. The CDR3 has 14 residues. The V end was cut by 3 bases, the J end by 7 bases, with 13 bases between. CDR3 in DNA: TGTGCCAGCAGCTTGGGGCCGAGCGGGAACATTCAGTACTTC. Amino acid sequence: CASSLGPSGNIQYF.

This chain uses TRBV25-1 with TRBJ2-7, with TRBD1 as a possible D gene (6 bases). CDR1 is MGHDK and CDR2 is SYGVNS in the germline V gene. The CDR3 loop spans 14 amino acids. Trimming left V 6 bases short and J 4 bases short, with 16 bases between. DNA for the CDR3: TGTGCCAGCAGCGCCGCCGCACAGGGTTACGAGCAGTACTTC. As protein: CASSAAAQGYEQYF.

The CDR3 sequence is CASSGGGTEAFF. CDR3 sequence (DNA): TGCGCCAGCAGCGGAGGGGGCACTGAAGCTTTCTTT. The V and J genes are TRBV5-1 and TRBJ1-1; D might be TRBD1 (6 bases). V lost 4 bases to trimming and J lost 4 bases, with 8 bases between them. CDR1 is SGHRS and CDR2 is YFSETQ in the germline V gene. The CDR3 consists of 12 residues.